This T cell receptor beta chain came from a study of shared T cell receptors in the human thymus (dated by TCRdb to the early 2020s). Turning to the overall study: The study examined how self-reactive, shared T-cell receptor alpha chains are generated in the human thymus.

Relative to germline, V is 1 base shorter and J is 5 bases shorter, with 11 bases between their ends. CDR1 SGHTA and CDR2 FQGNSA are derived from the germline V gene. Including cysteine and phenylalanine, the CDR3 has 14 amino acids. Left in the record is the CDR3 DNA by itself, 42 bases read in frame from the first base. The library was built by means of the immunoSEQ multiplex PCR assay. TCRdb took this table from immuneACCESS and kept in-frame rearrangements with V and J called. Such tables lack part of the clones; where checked against another copy, unresolved V genes explain under half of the gap, and the rest is unexplained. Across this sample there are roughly 700,000 clones, with over 75% seen only once. The ten largest clonotypes hold 0.01% of the sample. On this clone: What this receptor recognizes is not known. No qualities accompany the bases; no much larger clone lies one base away.

These same data were also listed under a study on human thymus T cells. As the second publication notes: The donors were immunologically healthy infants in Finland who had open corrective cardiac surgery for congenital heart defects. The thymus tissue came from surgical resects taken out during corrective cardiac surgery. V and J gene segment usage appeared biased in both thymic and peripheral blood repertoires. The related research found that thymic TCR repertoires overlapped highly between unrelated individuals. The study characterized TCR alpha and beta repertoires from about 8 infant thymus samples and a few related peripheral blood samples. Donor ages ranging from roughly 6 to 250 days were recorded, and a handful of male and two female infants were included in the cohort. Thymocytes were mechanically released from the tissue and were stored as pellets of 10-30 million cells at -70 degrees C. A QIAsymphony instrument was used to extract genomic DNA from the frozen cell pellets. Using the immunoSEQ multiplex PCR assay, the TCRB and TCRAD loci were amplified from a standardized quantity of quality-controlled genomic DNA. The V(D)J region was spanned by amplicons of a length sufficient to cover the CDR3 and to identify V and J genes. Amplicon sequencing was performed on an Illumina platform through the commercial immunoSEQ service. Corrections for primer bias and sequencing errors followed previously described methods, while TCRAD and TCRB definitions were based on the IMGT database. The repertoires were analysed using immunoSEQ Analyzer 3.0 and VDJTools for basic statistics, V/J segment usage, diversity estimates, rarefaction and pairwise overlap. To estimate diversity, the Chao1, ChaoE, Efron-Thisted, Shannon and inverse Simpson indices were applied, and diversity was also estimated on datasets down-sampled to the smallest sample. Repertoire overlap was determined by strict matching of CDR3 nucleotide sequence, V gene and J gene, and Jaccard-based multidimensional scaling clustering was applied. On average, thymus samples gave roughly 800,000 unique TCRB clonotypes, whereas blood samples gave roughly 80,000.

The sequenced material came from thymocytes. This receptor was taken from a boy under two years old with a congenital heart defect. Donor details come from another sample of the same person, matched by shared clones. This chain is built from TRBV7-2 and TRBJ1-2; the D region possibly corresponds to TRBD1 (5 bases align). CDR3 sequence: CASSLGAGRYGYTF. The DNA sequence is given as TGTGCCAGCAGCTTAGGGGCAGGGAGGTATGGCTACACCTTC.